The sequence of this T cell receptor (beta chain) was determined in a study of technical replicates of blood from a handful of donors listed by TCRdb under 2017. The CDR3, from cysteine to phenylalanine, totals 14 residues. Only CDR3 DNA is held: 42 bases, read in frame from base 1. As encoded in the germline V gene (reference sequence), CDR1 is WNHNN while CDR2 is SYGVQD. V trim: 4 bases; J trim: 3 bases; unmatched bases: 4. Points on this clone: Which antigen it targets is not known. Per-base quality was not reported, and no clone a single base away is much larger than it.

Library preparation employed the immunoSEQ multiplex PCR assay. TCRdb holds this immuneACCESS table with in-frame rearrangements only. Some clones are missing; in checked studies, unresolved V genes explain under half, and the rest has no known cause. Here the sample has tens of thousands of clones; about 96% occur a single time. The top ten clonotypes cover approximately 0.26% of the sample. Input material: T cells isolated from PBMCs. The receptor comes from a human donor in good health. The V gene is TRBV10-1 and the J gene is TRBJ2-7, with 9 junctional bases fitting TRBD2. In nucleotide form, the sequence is TGCGCCAGCAGTGCTAGCGGGATGGTCTACGAGCAGTACTTC. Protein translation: CASSASGMVYEQYF.